Listed here are 23 T cell receptor beta chains from one sample, sequenced in a study of T cells in Graves' hyperthyroidism and ophthalmopathy. Using RNA transcripts as the source, TCR beta CDR3 regions were amplified. Carried out on the TCR CDR3, a first-round RT-PCR used the HTBI primer set. TCRdb reprocessed the multiplex PCR reads via MiXCR and lists one record per CDR3 protein. The top ten hold around two fifths of the sample, which has 200,000 to 250,000 distinct CDR3 sequences, about a sixth seen once. The sequenced sample was blood. Source of these receptors: a man aged 40-55 years with Graves' hyperthyroidism.

This clonotype was observed many times. The chain is built from TRBV2 and TRBJ2-2; 10 bases match TRBD2. With V trimmed by 6 bases and J by 0 bases, 7 bases remained unmatched. Germline CDR1 reads SNHLY; CDR2 reads FYNNEI. CDR3 length: 17 residues. CDR3 residues: CASSFIAGGPNTGELFF. The CDR3 region has the DNA TGTGCCAGCAGCTTCATAGCGGGGGGCCCGAACACCGGGGAGCTGTTTTTT.

The genes are TRBV20-1 and TRBJ2-1, with TRBD1 matching 8 bases. V was pared by 5 bases and J by 0 bases, with 3 bases of the junction left unmatched. CDR3 size: 14 residues. Germline V CDR1 and CDR2: DFQATT, SNEGSKA (reference sequence). The CDR3, as DNA: TGCAGTGCTCGACAGGGGAGCTCCTACAATGAGCAGTTCTTC. Protein product: CSARQGSSYNEQFF.

About this clonotype itself: A clone one base away is much larger, so this may be a read error. A read error is likely, as this CDR3 ends without the conserved phenylalanine or tryptophan. For the CDR3, the DNA is TGTGCCAGCAGACCCGGACAGAATAGCAATCAGCCCCAGCATTCT. It specifies CASRPGQNSNQPQHS. The chain carries TRBV6-1 and TRBJ1-5; TRBD1 is a possible D gene (6 bases). The CDR3 totals 15 residues. V lost 6 bases and J 0 bases, leaving 12 bases between the germline ends. The V gene's germline CDR1 is MNHNS and CDR2 SASEGT.

This clonotype appeared many times. The chain employs TRBV18 and TRBJ2-5; D may match TRBD1 or TRBD2 (6 bases each). Trimming cost V 5 bases and J 5 bases, with 15 bases left between them. There are 14 residues in the CDR3. Germline CDR1 reads KGHSH; CDR2 reads LQKENI. The CDR3 DNA is TGTGCCAGCTCAGCCCCGGGGGCGGAGGAGACCCAGTACTTC. It codes for CASSAPGAEETQYF.

This clonotype was seen a few times. The chain is built from TRBV29-1 and TRBJ1-5; maybe TRBD1 (6 bases). The length of the CDR3 is 15 residues. CDR1 and CDR2 (germline): SQVTM, ANQGSEA. V was clipped by 6 bases and J by 1 base, with 16 bases between them. The CDR3 here is CSVSKTGRSNQPQHF. In DNA, the CDR3 is TGCAGCGTCTCTAAAACAGGGAGAAGCAATCAGCCCCAGCATTTT.

The chain has TRBV18 and TRBJ2-4, with D tentatively TRBD2 (5 bases). Germline V gives CDR1 KGHSH, CDR2 LQKENI. With 0 bases removed from V and 6 bases from J, the gap between germline ends came to 12 bases. CDR3 length equals 15 residues. CDR3: CASSPPEGMRNIQYF. The CDR3 nucleotides are TGTGCCAGCTCACCACCTGAGGGAATGAGAAACATTCAGTACTTC.

The chain has TRBV6-2 or TRBV6-3 and TRBJ2-5; D unresolved. V dropped 6 bases and J dropped 3 bases, with 8 bases sitting between them. CDR1 MNHEY and CDR2 SVGEGT come from the germline V gene. The CDR3 runs 12 residues. The CDR3 DNA reads as TGTGCCAGCAGCCCCTGGGAAGAGACCCAGTACTTC. The encoded protein is CASSPWEETQYF.

The rearrangement joins TRBV5-1 to TRBJ2-5; D is perhaps TRBD2 (7 bases). Germline lookup yields CDR1 SGHRS and CDR2 YFSETQ. Trimming removed 4 bases from V and 4 bases from J, with 20 bases in between. CDR3 length: 16 residues. The CDR3 DNA is TGCGCCAGCAGCCACGGTGATGCCGGGGGGCTAGAGACCCAGTACTTC. Residues: CASSHGDAGGLETQYF.

Concerning this clonotype itself: This sequence may be a read error, since a much larger clone differs from it by one base. No conserved phenylalanine or tryptophan ends this CDR3, so it is likely a read error. The chain links TRBV11-2 to TRBJ1-6; D is possibly TRBD1 (5 bases). The CDR3 sequence is 13 residues long. V lost 5 bases, J lost 14 bases, and 16 bases lay in between. The germline V gene encodes CDR1 SGHAT and CDR2 FQNNGV. Here the CDR3 DNA reads TGTGCCAGCAGCACCCGGGGGTGGGTGGCCCTCCACCTT. Its translation is CASSTRGWVALHL.

As for this clonotype: The missing conserved phenylalanine or tryptophan at the end of this CDR3 makes a read error likely. The chain couples TRBV20-1 to TRBJ2-1; no clear D gene. Germline CDR1 reads DFQATT; CDR2 reads SNEGSKA (reference sequence). The CDR3 is made up of 14 amino acids. Trimming took 3 bases from V and 0 from J, leaving 9 bases between them. CDR3 amino acids: CSASSLDSYNEQFS. In DNA form, the CDR3 reads TGCAGTGCTAGTTCGCTAGACTCCTACAATGAGCAGTTCTCC.

This clonotype was counted at least ten times. The chain recombines TRBV18 with TRBJ2-5; D possibly uses TRBD1 or TRBD2 (5 bases each). The CDR3 extends over 14 amino acids. CDR1 is KGHSH, CDR2 LQKENI, per germline. Trimming shortened V by 4 bases and J by 1 base, and 10 bases separated the two germline ends. CDR3 region: CASSRDGPQETQYF. CDR3 coding DNA: TGTGCCAGCTCACGGGACGGTCCCCAAGAGACCCAGTACTTC. Full variable domain (rest looked up from reference TRBV18 and TRBJ2-5): NAGVMQNPRHLVRRRGQEARLRCSPMKGHSHVYWYRQLPEEGLKFMVYLQKENIIDESGMPKERFSAEFPKEGPSILRIQQVVRGDSAAYFCASSRDGPQETQYFGPGTRLLVL.

This clonotype was picked up many times. The chain combines TRBV30 with TRBJ2-1; 7 bases match TRBD1. Germline V gene sequence: CDR1 GTSNPN, CDR2 SVGIG (reference sequence). V trimming: 0 bases; J trimming: 10 bases; junction bases outside the gene matches: 9. The CDR3 extends over 14 amino acids. Here the CDR3 reads CAWSVKTGFREQFF. The DNA for the CDR3 is TGTGCCTGGAGTGTAAAGACAGGGTTCAGGGAGCAGTTCTTC.

This clonotype was seen repeatedly, ten times or more. The rearrangement joins TRBV10-3 to TRBJ1-2; D might be TRBD1 (6 bases). The CDR3 sequence is 15 residues long. V lost 4 bases and J lost 5, with 17 bases in between. CDR1 ENHRY and CDR2 SYGVKD come from the germline V gene. CDR3 sequence reads: CAISGDGGNGYGYTF. CDR3 DNA: TGTGCCATCAGTGGTGACGGGGGCAATGGGTATGGCTACACCTTC.

This clonotype came up many times. This rearrangement joins TRBV5-1 to TRBJ2-2; D perhaps matches TRBD2 (6 bases). The CDR3 has 15 residues. Trimming shortened V by 4 bases and J by 6 bases, and 16 bases separated the two germline ends. Germline CDR1 SGHRS, CDR2 YFSETQ. Here the CDR3 DNA reads TGCGCCAGCAGCCTACAATTGGGGGGAGCCGGGGAGCTGTTTTTT. This translates into CASSLQLGGAGELFF.

This clonotype was picked up a small number of times. The chain links TRBV20-1 to TRBJ2-7; the D is unclear. The CDR3 is 11 amino acids. The germline gives CDR1 DFQATT, CDR2 SNEGSKA (reference sequence). The V and J ends lost 6 bases and 6 bases respectively, with 12 bases between them. CDR3 region: CSAKRVPEQYF. For the CDR3, the DNA is TGCAGTGCGAAAAGGGTTCCCGAGCAGTACTTC.

This rearrangement joins TRBV6-6 to TRBJ1-4, with a weak D call TRBD1 (5 bases). CDR1 MNHNY and CDR2 SVGAGI come from the germline V gene (reference sequence). The CDR3 is 16 amino acids. Trimming pared 0 bases from V and 6 bases from J, leaving 14 bases between. The CDR3, as DNA: TGTGCCAGCAGTTACTCTCCCACGGGGGAAGATGAAAAACTGTTTTTT. Translating gives CASSYSPTGEDEKLFF.

In this sample, this clonotype turned up many times. The rearrangement links TRBV3-2 to TRBJ1-5. TRBV3-2 is reported as a pseudogene. This CDR3 spans 16 amino acids. CDR3 in amino acids: CASSQGVHDSNQPQHF. DNA for the CDR3: TGTGCCAGCAGCCAAGGGGTCCACGATAGCAATCAGCCCCAGCATTTT.

In this sample, this clonotype turned up many times. The chain is built from TRBV28 and TRBJ2-5; D not certain. V was shortened by 3 bases and J by 2 bases, with 7 bases between the two germline ends. Germline V gives CDR1 MDHEN, CDR2 SYDVKM. This CDR3 has 13 residues. The CDR3 reads CASSFDTQETQYF. For the CDR3, the DNA is TGTGCCAGCAGTTTTGACACTCAAGAGACCCAGTACTTC.

This clonotype was detected ten times or more. The rearrangement joins TRBV6-4 to TRBJ2-2; no firm D call. This CDR3 comprises 16 residues. The ends were cut back, 4 bases at V and 3 bases at J, with 15 bases in the middle. Per the germline V gene, CDR1 is MRHNA and CDR2 is SNTAGT. CDR3 protein: CASSVFHGMDTGELFF. For the CDR3, the DNA is TGTGCCAGCAGTGTGTTTCATGGTATGGACACCGGGGAGCTGTTTTTT.

The V call is TRBV7-2, the J call TRBJ1-1; a possible D gene is TRBD1 (5 bases). CDR3 length: 17 amino acids. V lost 1 base and J 4 bases, leaving 19 bases between the germline ends. CDR1 is SGHTA and CDR2 is FQGNSA in the germline V gene. For the CDR3, the DNA is TGTGCCAGCAGCTTAGTTTTGGGCGGGGGGATAATCACTGAAGCTTTCTTT. Protein: CASSLVLGGGIITEAFF.

This clonotype was picked up a small number of times. The chain employs TRBV5-5 and TRBJ2-3, with TRBD1 matching over 8 bases. Per germline, CDR1 SGHKS and CDR2 YYEKEE (reference sequence). CDR3 size: 15 residues. The junction had 5 bases not matched to a gene; V was cut back by 5 bases and J by 0 bases. The chain's CDR3 is CASRPQGASTDTQYF. CDR3 DNA sequence: TGTGCCAGCAGACCCCAGGGGGCCAGCACAGATACGCAGTATTTT.

The V gene is TRBV6-2 or TRBV6-3, the J gene TRBJ2-7; D not resolved. Trimming left V 4 bases short and J 6 bases short, with 13 bases between. CDR1 MNHEY and CDR2 SVGEGT come from the germline V gene. The CDR3 consists of 13 residues. This CDR3 reads CASSFSSGPEQYF. In nucleotides, the CDR3 is TGTGCCAGCAGTTTCTCCTCTGGACCCGAGCAGTACTTC.

J is TRBJ2-2 and V is TRBV11-2; TRBD1 agrees at 7 bases. Trimming cost V 3 bases and J 3 bases; bases outside gene matches: 4. The germline V gene has CDR1 SGHAT and CDR2 FQNNGV. The CDR3 sequence is 15 residues long. The CDR3 DNA reads as TGTGCCAGCAGCTTCGACAGGGCGGACACCGGGGAGCTGTTTTTT. This gives the protein CASSFDRADTGELFF.